The present TCR beta chain was sequenced within a study of T cells in localized non-small cell lung cancer. Broader study findings: Turning up in adjacent lung were a median approximately 60 of the top 100 tumor clones. Among the tissues sampled, uninvolved adjacent lung had the highest T cell clonality, above tumor. Sequence data derive from only one tumor region, so heterogeneity remains possible.

V dropped 0 bases and J dropped 6; count of bases not matched to a gene: 1. The CDR3 length is 13 residues. The germline CDR1 and CDR2 sequences are MNHNY and SVGAGI (reference sequence). Details on this clone: Its antigen is unknown.

Sequencing was performed with immunoSEQ multiplex PCR; in TCRdb, only in-frame clones are kept and a portion is missing. The table records around 78,000 clones, around 84% of them present only once. The specimen comprised peripheral blood, sampled before any cancer treatment. The sequence was obtained from a female donor over 55 with stage I lung adenocarcinoma. This chain links TRBV6-6 with TRBJ2-7; 8 nucleotides match TRBD1. The CDR3 DNA reads as TGTGCCAGCAGTTACTCGGACAGGGTCGAGCAGTACTTC. This translates into CASSYSDRVEQYF.